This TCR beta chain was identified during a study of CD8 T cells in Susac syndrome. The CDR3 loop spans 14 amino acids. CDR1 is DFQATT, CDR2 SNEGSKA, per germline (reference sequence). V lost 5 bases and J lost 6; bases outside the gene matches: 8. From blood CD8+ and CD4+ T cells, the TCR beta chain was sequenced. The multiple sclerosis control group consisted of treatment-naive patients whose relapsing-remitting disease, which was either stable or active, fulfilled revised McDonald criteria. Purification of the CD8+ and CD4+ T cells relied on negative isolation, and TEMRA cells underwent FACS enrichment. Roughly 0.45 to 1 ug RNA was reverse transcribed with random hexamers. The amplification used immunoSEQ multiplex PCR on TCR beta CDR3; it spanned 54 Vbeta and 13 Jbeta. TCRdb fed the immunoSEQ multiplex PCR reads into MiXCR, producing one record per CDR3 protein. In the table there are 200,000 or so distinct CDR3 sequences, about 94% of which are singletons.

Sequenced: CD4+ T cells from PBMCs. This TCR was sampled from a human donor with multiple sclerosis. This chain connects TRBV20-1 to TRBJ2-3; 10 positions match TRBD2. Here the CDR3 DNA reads TGCAGTGCTGCAGGGAGCGGGGGGGAGGATACGCAGTATTTT. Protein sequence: CSAAGSGGEDTQYF.